This T cell receptor beta chain was found in a study of T cells after yellow fever vaccination. This clonotype was seen only a few times. TCRdb passed the 5' RACE reads through MiXCR, listing each CDR3 protein once. The table has 65,000 to 90,000 distinct CDR3 sequences, roughly 7.7% seen once. The sequenced sample was CD8+ T cells sorted from PBMCs, obtained on the day of the yellow fever booster vaccination. This sequence originates from a man younger than 40 who received the YFV17D yellow fever vaccine.

The CDR3 region has the DNA TGTGCCAGCAGCCAAAAGGGGGAGTACCAGCGGGACACAGATACGCAGTATTTT. It is translated as CASSQKGEYQRDTDTQYF. J is TRBJ2-3 and V is TRBV3-1; possibly TRBD2 for D (7 bases). CDR1 and CDR2 from the germline V gene are LGHDT and YNNKEL (reference sequence). Trimming left V 2 bases short and J 2 bases short, with 20 bases between. This CDR3 has 18 residues.